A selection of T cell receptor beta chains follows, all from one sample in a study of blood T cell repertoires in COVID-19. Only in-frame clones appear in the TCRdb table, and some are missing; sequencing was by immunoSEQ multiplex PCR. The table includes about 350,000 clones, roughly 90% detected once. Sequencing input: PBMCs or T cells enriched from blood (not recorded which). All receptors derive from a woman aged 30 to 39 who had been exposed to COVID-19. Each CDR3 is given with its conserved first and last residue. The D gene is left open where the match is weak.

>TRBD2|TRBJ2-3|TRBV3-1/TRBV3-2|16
CASSTLAGEGADTQYF
TGTGCCAGCAGCACACTAGCGGGAGAGGGGGCAGATACGCAGTATTTT
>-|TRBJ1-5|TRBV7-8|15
CASTPPGEGHQPQHF
TGTGCCAGCACCCCCCCTGGGGAGGGACATCAGCCCCAGCATTTT
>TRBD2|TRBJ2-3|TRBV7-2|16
CASSLLAGGSADTQYF
TGTGCCAGCAGCTTACTAGCGGGAGGGTCCGCAGATACGCAGTATTTT
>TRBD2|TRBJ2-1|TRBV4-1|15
CASSLGTRDYNEQFF
TGCGCCAGCAGCCTGGGGACTAGGGACTACAATGAGCAGTTCTTC
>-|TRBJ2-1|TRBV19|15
CASSPGTLLYNEQFF
TGTGCCAGTAGTCCCGGGACTTTACTCTACAATGAGCAGTTCTTC
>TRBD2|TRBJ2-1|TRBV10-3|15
CAISELVAGSNEQFF
TGTGCCATCAGTGAGTTAGTAGCGGGATCTAATGAGCAGTTCTTC
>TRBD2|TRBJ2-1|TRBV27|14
CASSQSGSHNEQFF
TGTGCCAGCAGTCAGAGCGGGAGCCACAATGAGCAGTTCTTC
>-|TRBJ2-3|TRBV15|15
CATSRGAGESDTQYF
TGTGCCACCAGCAGGGGGGCGGGAGAGTCAGATACGCAGTATTTT
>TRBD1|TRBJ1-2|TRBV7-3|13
CASSVGQDYGYTF
TGTGCCAGCAGCGTGGGACAGGACTATGGCTACACCTTC
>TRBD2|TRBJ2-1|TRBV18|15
CASSPYSGANNEQFF
TGTGCCAGCTCACCATACAGCGGGGCGAACAATGAGCAGTTCTTC
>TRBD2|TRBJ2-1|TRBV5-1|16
CASSLEVAGGPHEQFF
TGCGCCAGCAGCTTGGAGGTAGCGGGAGGGCCCCACGAGCAGTTCTTC